These T cell receptor beta chains were read from a single sample in a study of T cell repertoires in cytomegalovirus infection. These receptors' antigens are unknown. Via MiXCR, TCRdb re-called the reads, giving one row per CDR3 protein. The sample has 900,000 to 950,000 distinct CDR3 sequences, approximately 31% seen once. The sample consisted of cultured CD8+ T cells from PBMCs, taken from culture after CMV antigen stimulation. The receptors originated from a human donor in good health (CMV status not recorded). Some clones in this sample may be carry-over from other donors' samples. Both conserved end residues are part of each CDR3. D genes are given only for firm matches. Expanded clones are given a class, and other clones once, few, many or no size at all.

d_call,v_call,clone_size,j_call,cdr3_aa,cdr3_nt
TRBD1,TRBV7-9,-,TRBJ2-7,CASSPRTGENREQYF,TGTGCCAGCAGCCCAAGGACAGGGGAGAACCGCGAGCAGTACTTC
TRBD1,TRBV13,-,TRBJ1-1,CASKGGQGPLGTEAFF,TGTGCCAGCAAAGGGGGACAGGGGCCTCTAGGGACTGAAGCTTTCTTT
TRBD1,TRBV12-3/TRBV12-4,few,TRBJ2-6,CASSSGQLSGANVLTF,TGTGCCAGCAGTTCGGGACAGCTCTCTGGGGCCAACGTCCTGACTTTC
TRBD1,TRBV7-2,many,TRBJ1-4,CASSLRGQTNEKLFF,TGTGCCAGCAGCTTGAGGGGACAGACTAATGAAAAACTGTTTTTT
-,TRBV6-6,-,TRBJ1-1,CASSYVWDTEAFF,TGTGCCAGCAGTTACGTGTGGGACACTGAAGCTTTCTTT
-,TRBV5-5,-,TRBJ1-1,CASTQGPMNTEAFF,TGTGCCAGCACCCAAGGACCCATGAACACTGAAGCTTTCTTT
-,TRBV7-6,many,TRBJ1-5,CASSPDRFYNQPQHF,TGTGCCAGCAGCCCCGACAGGTTCTACAATCAGCCCCAGCATTTT
-,TRBV4-1,-,TRBJ2-2,CASSQDLGGDTGELFF,TGCGCCAGCAGCCAAGACCTAGGAGGGGACACCGGGGAGCTGTTTTTT
-,TRBV7-9,few,TRBJ1-1,CASSLFGGGNTEAFF,TGTGCCAGCAGCTTATTCGGGGGCGGAAACACTGAAGCTTTCTTT
TRBD1,TRBV7-9,-,TRBJ2-7,CASSFPILGTGGTYEQYF,TGTGCCAGCAGCTTTCCCATCTTAGGGACAGGGGGCACCTACGAGCAGTACTTC
TRBD1,TRBV7-9,-,TRBJ1-1,CASSLRQGVPNTEAFF,TGTGCCAGCAGCCTCCGACAGGGCGTCCCGAACACTGAAGCTTTCTTT
-,TRBV20-1,-,TRBJ2-5,CSAVVRPVVETQYF,TGCAGTGCCGTTGTCCGCCCGGTCGTAGAGACCCAGTACTTC
-,TRBV7-3,-,TRBJ2-2,CASSLTGKDTGELFF,TGTGCCAGCAGCCTGACAGGAAAAGACACCGGGGAGCTGTTTTTT
TRBD2,TRBV7-6,many,TRBJ2-1,CASRPAGAFYNEQFF,TGTGCCAGCAGGCCAGCGGGGGCCTTCTACAATGAGCAGTTCTTC
-,TRBV4-1,few,TRBJ1-1,CASSQDHQGMNTEAFF,TGCGCCAGCAGCCAAGATCACCAGGGTATGAACACTGAAGCTTTCTTT
TRBD2,TRBV19,-,TRBJ2-1,CASWAGVEQFF,TGTGCCTCCTGGGCGGGGGTAGAGCAGTTCTTC
-,TRBV6-6,-,TRBJ1-4,CASTKTGPATNEKLFF,TGTGCCAGCACCAAGACAGGACCCGCAACTAATGAAAAACTGTTTTTT
TRBD1,TRBV20-1,-,TRBJ2-1,CSASETGQGAYNEQFF,TGCAGTGCTAGTGAAACTGGACAGGGGGCCTACAATGAGCAGTTCTTC
-,TRBV7-8,few,TRBJ2-7,CASSLHRDYEQYF,TGTGCCAGCAGCTTACACAGGGACTACGAGCAGTACTTC
-,TRBV25-1,-,TRBJ2-2,CASSEYGPHQDYLFVGELFF,TGTGCCAGCAGTGAATATGGACCCCACCAGGATTACCTCTTTGTCGGGGAGCTGTTTTTT
-,TRBV7-8,many,TRBJ1-1,CASSLGPVTEAFF,TGTGCCAGCAGCTTAGGTCCGGTGACTGAAGCTTTCTTT
TRBD1,TRBV7-2,few,TRBJ2-2,CASSSISTGGYRTGELFF,TGTGCCAGCAGCTCCATTTCTACAGGGGGCTATAGGACCGGGGAGCTGTTTTTT
-,TRBV5-5,-,TRBJ2-5,CASSLFWEETQYF,TGTGCCAGCAGCTTGTTTTGGGAAGAGACCCAGTACTTC
-,TRBV27,few,TRBJ1-6,CASTVYYNSPLHF,TGTGCCAGCACAGTTTATTATAATTCACCCCTCCACTTT
TRBD1,TRBV12-3/TRBV12-4,many,TRBJ2-5,CASSRRGWQETQYF,TGTGCCAGCAGCCGCAGGGGGTGGCAAGAGACCCAGTACTTC
TRBD1,TRBV9,few,TRBJ2-3,CASSVAEGATDTQYF,TGTGCCAGCAGCGTAGCAGAGGGGGCCACAGATACGCAGTATTTT
-,TRBV2,-,TRBJ2-1,CASSEGTWGYYNEQFF,TGTGCCAGCAGTGAAGGGACGTGGGGGTACTACAATGAGCAGTTCTTC
-,TRBV27,-,TRBJ1-1,CASGLRLDTEAFF,TGTGCCAGCGGACTTAGGTTGGACACTGAAGCTTTCTTT
TRBD1,TRBV29-1,-,TRBJ1-2,CSVEPTGVVDYGYTF,TGCAGCGTTGAACCTACAGGGGTAGTGGACTATGGCTACACCTTC
TRBD1,TRBV4-1,-,TRBJ1-2,CASSQYRGSGYTF,TGCGCCAGCAGCCAATACAGGGGGAGCGGCTACACCTTC